The T cell receptor beta chain described here comes from a study of technical replicates of blood from a few donors. Here immunoSEQ multiplex PCR was the method, and the copy in TCRdb shows in-frame clones only, minus some. The sample carries some 85,000 clones, 94% recorded once. CDR1 is SGHVS, CDR2 FQNEAQ, per germline. Trimming left V 5 bases short and J 3 bases short, with 17 bases between. This CDR3 region has 15 residues. The sequencing sample was made of T cells isolated from PBMCs. The rearrangement uses TRBV7-8 and TRBJ2-7; D is perhaps TRBD1 (6 bases). The sequence was collected from a human donor in good health. The CDR3, as DNA: TGTGCCAGCAGCACTCAGGGGTGGATGGACTACGAGCAGTACTTC. Protein product: CASSTQGWMDYEQYF. The full variable domain, rest sourced from reference TRBV7-8 and TRBJ2-7, is GAGVSQSPRYKVAKRGQDVALRCDPISGHVSLFWYQQALGQGPEFLTYFQNEAQLDKSGLPSDRFFAERPEGSVSTLKIQRTQQEDSAVYLCASSTQGWMDYEQYFGPGTRLTVT.